Here is one T cell receptor beta chain with its context. Which antigen it targets is not known. No base-level quality is on record; no much larger clone is a single base apart. Blood samples for TCR beta sequencing were given by related transplant donors. Using Nuclei Lysis Solution, genomic DNA was extracted from unfractionated peripheral blood mononuclear cells that were either fresh or cryopreserved. TCR beta CDR3 regions were amplified from genomic DNA with the immunoSEQ assay, a bias-controlled multiplex PCR using V- and J-specific primers. A second PCR step added a proprietary barcode and Illumina adapter sequences to the CDR3 amplicons. An Illumina MiSeq instrument was used for sequencing of the CDR3 libraries. Under the source paper's analysis protocol: immunoSEQ Analyzer 3.0 was used for export and quality control, with R Bioconductor and Immunarch used for downstream analyses. Repertoire metrics were calculated using only productive rearrangements within the normalized downsampled data set. Pathologically expanded clonotypes were defined as those larger than 5 templates in the normalized cohort. The Inverse Simpson Index was used to measure repertoire diversity. CMV-specificity analyses were carried out on the non-normalized data set to capture all clonotypes. TCRdb stores this immuneACCESS table with in-frame sequences only. Part of the clones is absent; in the studies checked, under half of the shortfall reflects unresolved V genes, and no reason is known for the rest. V, J and clone size reflect that table, while D and trimming were determined from the DNA. The sample yields over 25,000 clones; approximately 94% were counted once. The ten top clones hold over 1.2% of the sample.

Trimming costs V 4 bases and J 4 bases, and their ends lie 11 bases apart. Per the germline V gene, SGHTS is the CDR1 and YDEGEE is the CDR2. The CDR3 numbers 13 residues from cysteine through phenylalanine. Only the CDR3 DNA stays, 39 bases, in frame from base 1. This sample is drawn from a study of T cell clonotyping in hematopoietic cell transplantation (dated by TCRdb to about 2021). Concerning the study at large: A total of some 140 blood samples were gathered in the study from over 30 consecutive transplant recipients along with their related donors. Patient recruitment ran from September 2015 to early 2017, and follow-up continued until late 2020 or death.

Beyond this particular receptor, the publication reports: Broader posttransplant TCR repertoire diversity was predicted by donor and pretransplant recipient Inverse Simpson Index values. The sample size was limited, and because cells were not sorted, the contributions of CD4 and CD8 repertoires could not be separated. After transplant, TCR diversity in recipients dropped, and pathologically expanded clonotypes increased progressively from day 30 to day 180. Overlap with donor repertoires was found for only a small fraction of recipient repertoires, with over 97% found to appear de novo at the given depth.

The TCR was taken from a man aged 50-60 years in good health. Some clones in this sample may be carry-over from other donors' samples. The chain is made from TRBV5-8 and TRBJ1-2; perhaps TRBD1 is the D gene, with 6 bases matching. The sequenced material came from peripheral blood mononuclear cells. The CDR3 sequence is CASSPRQAYGYTF. The nucleotide sequence reads as follows: TGTGCCAGCAGCCCGCGACAGGCCTATGGCTACACCTTC.